This passage covers 5 T cell receptor beta chains from one sample sequenced in a study of cytomegalovirus exposure and HLA in healthy donors. A multiplex PCR was run with 60 Vbeta primers and 13 Jbeta primers. Repertoires were generated with immunoSEQ multiplex PCR, while TCRdb's copy carries only in-frame clones and drops some. The sample shows 100,000 to 150,000 clones, roughly 80% of them seen only once. Sequencing was carried out using PBMCs. The receptors shown here come from a man between 18 and 29 years old in good health and CMV-seropositive.

The chain uses TRBV4-1 and TRBJ2-5; tentatively, D is TRBD1 (5 bases). Germline CDR1 and CDR2: MGHRA and YSYEKL. V was clipped by 0 bases and J by 5 bases, with 16 bases between them. There are 16 residues in the CDR3. The DNA of the CDR3 is TGCGCCAGCAGCCAAGATCGCCAGGCAGGGCGGGAGACCCAGTACTTC. This translates into CASSQDRQAGRETQYF.

J is TRBJ1-5 and V is TRBV30; the D is unclear. Trimming pared 2 bases from V and 1 base from J, leaving 9 bases between. The CDR3 is 14 amino acids. The germline V gene has CDR1 GTSNPN and CDR2 SVGIG (reference sequence). The CDR3 region has the DNA TGTGCCTGGAGTAGAACAGCAAGCAATCAGCCCCAGCATTTT. Protein sequence: CAWSRTASNQPQHF.

V usage is TRBV2 and J usage is TRBJ1-3, with D possibly being TRBD1 (5 bases). The CDR3 contains 15 residues. Germline lookup yields CDR1 SNHLY and CDR2 FYNNEI. Trimming stripped 3 bases from V and 2 bases from J, with 11 bases between. The CDR3 nucleotides are TGTGCCAGCAGTGAGCCCTGGGGGGCTGGAAACACCATATATTTT. It specifies CASSEPWGAGNTIYF.

CDR3 amino acids: CASSIRQGMSTEAFF. The CDR3 coding sequence is TGTGCCAGTAGTATCCGACAGGGGATGAGCACTGAAGCTTTCTTT. The V gene is TRBV19, the J gene TRBJ1-1, with TRBD1 matching 8 bases. With V trimmed by 3 bases and J by 4 bases, 7 bases remained unmatched. The CDR3 runs 15 residues. The germline V gene encodes CDR1 LNHDA and CDR2 SQIVND (reference sequence).

This sequence joins TRBV6-6 and TRBJ1-5; maybe TRBD1 (5 bases). The CDR3 covers 13 residues. Trimming removed 7 bases at V and 4 bases at J, with 11 bases between. Germline CDR1 reads MNHNY; CDR2 reads SVGAGI (reference sequence). Here the CDR3 reads CASTRGGNQPQHF. Here the CDR3 DNA reads TGTGCCAGCACCCGCGGGGGGAATCAGCCCCAGCATTTT.